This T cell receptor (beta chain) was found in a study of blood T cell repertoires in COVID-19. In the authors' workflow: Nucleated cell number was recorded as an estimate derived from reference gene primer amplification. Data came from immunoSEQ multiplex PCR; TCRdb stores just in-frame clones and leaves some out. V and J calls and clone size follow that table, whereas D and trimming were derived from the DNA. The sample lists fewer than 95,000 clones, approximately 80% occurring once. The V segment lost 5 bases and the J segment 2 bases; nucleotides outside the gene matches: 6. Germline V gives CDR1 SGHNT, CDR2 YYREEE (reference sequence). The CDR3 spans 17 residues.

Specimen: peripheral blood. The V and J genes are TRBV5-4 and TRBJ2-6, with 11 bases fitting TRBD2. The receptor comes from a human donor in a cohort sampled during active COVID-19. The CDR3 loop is CASRIAGGPAGANVLTF. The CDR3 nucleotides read TGTGCCAGCAGGATAGCGGGGGGGCCTGCTGGGGCCAACGTCCTGACTTTC.